This TCR beta chain was retrieved from a study of vaccination and CD4 T cells after COVID-19. Across the study: The convalescent population consisted of six males and four females, two of whom were of Hispanic ethnicity. Median time from COVID diagnosis to post-COVID sampling was roughly 13 weeks (35 to 161).

Stated treatment: approximately 9-day PBMC culture with coronavirus spike peptide pools or control peptides (ViraFEST assay). Before TCRs were sequenced, ViraFEST expanded antigen-specific T cells with peptide pools. The table lists this clonotype with a few counts. Its matching antigen is unknown. The study sequenced cultured CD4+ T cell DNA using the Oncomine TCR Beta short-read assay. In this case, cultured CD4+ T cells provided the extracted genomic DNA. TCRdb re-derived calls from the PCR reads in MiXCR, one entry per CDR3 protein. The table records fewer than 20,000 distinct CDR3 sequences, 40% to 65% of them present only once. The source material was CD4+ T cells from blood, cultured in vitro. The TCR originated in a human donor who had recovered from COVID-19.

CDR3 nucleotide sequence: TGTGCCAGCAGCTTCGCGACAGTGAACACTGAAGCTTTCTTT. It specifies CASSFATVNTEAFF. The genes are TRBV7-2 and TRBJ1-1; perhaps TRBD1 as D (5 bases). V lost 3 bases and J lost 0, with 8 bases in between. The CDR3 runs 14 residues. Germline loops: CDR1 SGHTA, CDR2 FQGNSA.